This T cell receptor (beta chain) appears in the sequencing data of a study of T cell responses to AZD1222 COVID-19 vaccine. Sequenced by immunoSEQ multiplex PCR; TCRdb stores in-frame clones only, minus some. The table records some 120,000 clones, roughly 87% of them present only once. General study findings and limits: Seropositivity was recorded at baseline in only a handful of AZD1222 recipients. Spike was spanned by vaccine-associated CD4 TCRs, which were dominant at 160-218 and 743-854. Repertoires in all cases were sampled only once the peak T cell response had passed.

CDR3 length: 15 residues. Germline CDR1 is MNHEY and CDR2 is SVGAGI. V dropped 7 bases and J dropped 7 bases, with 19 bases sitting between them. With regard to this clone: Its antigen is unknown.

V and J are TRBV6-5 and TRBJ1-4, with D perhaps matching TRBD1 (5 bases). The sequence derives from an adult in good health. This specimen consisted of peripheral blood, obtained on day 0 of AZD1222 vaccination. CDR3 sequence: CASTRPVRGSEKLFF. DNA for the CDR3: TGTGCCAGCACCCGACCCGTAAGGGGTAGTGAAAAACTGTTTTTT.